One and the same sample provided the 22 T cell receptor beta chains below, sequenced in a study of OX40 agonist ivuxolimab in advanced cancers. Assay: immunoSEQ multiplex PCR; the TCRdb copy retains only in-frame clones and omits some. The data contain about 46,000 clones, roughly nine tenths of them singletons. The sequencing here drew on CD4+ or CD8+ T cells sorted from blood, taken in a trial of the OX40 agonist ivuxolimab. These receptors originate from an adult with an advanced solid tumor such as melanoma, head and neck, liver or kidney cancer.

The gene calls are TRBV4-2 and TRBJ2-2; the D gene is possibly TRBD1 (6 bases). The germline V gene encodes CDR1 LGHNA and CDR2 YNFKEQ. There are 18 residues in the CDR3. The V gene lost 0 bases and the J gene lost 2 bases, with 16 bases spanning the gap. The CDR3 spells CASSQEVGTGTNTGELFF. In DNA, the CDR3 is TGTGCCAGCAGCCAAGAGGTCGGTACAGGGACAAACACCGGGGAGCTGTTTTTT.

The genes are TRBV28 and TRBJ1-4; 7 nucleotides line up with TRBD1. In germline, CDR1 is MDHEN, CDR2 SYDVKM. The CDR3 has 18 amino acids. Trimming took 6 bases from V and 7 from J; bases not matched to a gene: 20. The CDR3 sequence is CASRPPTGSGFFREKLFF. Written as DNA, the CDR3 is TGTGCCAGCAGGCCCCCGACAGGGTCAGGTTTCTTTCGTGAAAAACTGTTTTTT.

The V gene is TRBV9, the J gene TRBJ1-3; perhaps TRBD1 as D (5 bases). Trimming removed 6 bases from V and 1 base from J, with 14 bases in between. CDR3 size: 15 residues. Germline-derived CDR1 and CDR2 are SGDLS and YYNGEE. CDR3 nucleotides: TGTGCCAGCACGCCCGGGACCCTGTCTGGAAACACCATATATTTT. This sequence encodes CASTPGTLSGNTIYF.

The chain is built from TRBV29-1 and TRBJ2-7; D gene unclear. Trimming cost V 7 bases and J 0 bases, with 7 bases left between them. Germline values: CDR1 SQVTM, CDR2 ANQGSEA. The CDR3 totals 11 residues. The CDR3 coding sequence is TGCAGCGCCGCAAGCTCCTACGAGCAGTACTTC. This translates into CSAASSYEQYF.

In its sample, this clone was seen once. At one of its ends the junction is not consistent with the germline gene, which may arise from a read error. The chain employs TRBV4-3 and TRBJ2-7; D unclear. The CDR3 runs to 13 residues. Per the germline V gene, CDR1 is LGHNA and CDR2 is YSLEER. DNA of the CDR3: TGCGCCAGCAGCCAAGATTCAGTAACTGACGTACACTTC. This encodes CASSQDSVTDVHF.

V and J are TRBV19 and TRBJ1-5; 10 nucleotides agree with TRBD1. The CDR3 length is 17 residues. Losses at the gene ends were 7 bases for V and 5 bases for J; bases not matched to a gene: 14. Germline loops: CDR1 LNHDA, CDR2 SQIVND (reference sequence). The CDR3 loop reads CASTSRGTGELDQPQHF. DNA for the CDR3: TGTGCCAGTACCTCGCGGGGGACAGGGGAGCTCGATCAGCCCCAGCATTTT.

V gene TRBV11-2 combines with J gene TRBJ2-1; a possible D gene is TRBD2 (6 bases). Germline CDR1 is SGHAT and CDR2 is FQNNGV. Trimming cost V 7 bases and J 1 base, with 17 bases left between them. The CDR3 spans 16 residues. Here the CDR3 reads CASTHLGGVSYNEQFF. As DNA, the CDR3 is TGTGCCAGCACCCACCTCGGAGGGGTATCCTACAATGAGCAGTTCTTC. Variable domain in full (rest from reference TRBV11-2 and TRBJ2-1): EAGVAQSPRYKIIEKRQSVAFWCNPISGHATLYWYQQILGQGPKLLIQFQNNGVVDDSQLPKDRFSAERLKGVDSTLKIQPAKLEDSAVYLCASTHLGGVSYNEQFFGPGTRLTVL.

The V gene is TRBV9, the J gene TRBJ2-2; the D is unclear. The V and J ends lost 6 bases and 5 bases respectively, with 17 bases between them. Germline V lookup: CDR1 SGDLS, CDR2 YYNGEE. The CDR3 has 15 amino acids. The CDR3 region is CASTVFALGTGELFF. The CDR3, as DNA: TGTGCCAGCACAGTGTTTGCTTTAGGGACCGGGGAGCTGTTTTTT.

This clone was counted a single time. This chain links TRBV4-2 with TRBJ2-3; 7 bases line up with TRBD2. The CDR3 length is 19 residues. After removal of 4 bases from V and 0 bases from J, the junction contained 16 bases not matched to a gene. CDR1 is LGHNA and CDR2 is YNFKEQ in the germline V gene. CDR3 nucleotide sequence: TGTGCCAGCAGCCGGGAGAGAAGGGGCGCGGGAGTCAGCACAGATACGCAGTATTTT. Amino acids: CASSRERRGAGVSTDTQYF.

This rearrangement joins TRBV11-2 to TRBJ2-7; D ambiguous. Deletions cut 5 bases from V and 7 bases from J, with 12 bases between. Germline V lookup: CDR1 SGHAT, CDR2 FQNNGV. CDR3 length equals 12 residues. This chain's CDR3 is CASSPRLSEQYV. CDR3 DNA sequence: TGTGCCAGCAGCCCTCGCCTCAGTGAGCAGTACGTC.

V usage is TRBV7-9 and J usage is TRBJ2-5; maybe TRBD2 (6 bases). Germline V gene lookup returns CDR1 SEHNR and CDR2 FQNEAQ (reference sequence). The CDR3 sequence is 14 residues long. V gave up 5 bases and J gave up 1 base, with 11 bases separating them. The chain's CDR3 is CASSALGGQETQYF. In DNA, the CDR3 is TGTGCCAGCAGCGCGTTGGGGGGCCAAGAGACCCAGTACTTC.

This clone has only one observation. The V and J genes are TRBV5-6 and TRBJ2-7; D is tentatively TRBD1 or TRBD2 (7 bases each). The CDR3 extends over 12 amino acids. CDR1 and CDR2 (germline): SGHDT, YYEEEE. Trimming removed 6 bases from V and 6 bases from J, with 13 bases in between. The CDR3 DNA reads TGTGCCAGCACCCAGGGGGGGCTCGAGCAGTACGTC. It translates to CASTQGGLEQYV.

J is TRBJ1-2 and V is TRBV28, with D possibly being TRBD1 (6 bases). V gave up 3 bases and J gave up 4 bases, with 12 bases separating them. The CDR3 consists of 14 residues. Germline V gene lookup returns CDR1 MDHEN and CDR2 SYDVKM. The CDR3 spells CASSFEGVAYGYTF. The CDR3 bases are TGTGCCAGCAGTTTCGAGGGGGTGGCCTATGGCTACACCTTC.

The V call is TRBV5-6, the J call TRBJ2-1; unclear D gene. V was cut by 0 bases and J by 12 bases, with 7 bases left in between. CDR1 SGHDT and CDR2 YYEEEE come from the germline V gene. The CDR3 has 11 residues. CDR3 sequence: CASSLGFAQFF. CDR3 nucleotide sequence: TGTGCCAGCAGCTTGGGGTTTGCGCAGTTCTTC.

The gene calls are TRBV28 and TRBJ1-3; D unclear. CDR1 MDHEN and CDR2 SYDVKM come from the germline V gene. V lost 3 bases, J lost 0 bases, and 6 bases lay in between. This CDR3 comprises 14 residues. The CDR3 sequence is CASSFPDSGNTIYF. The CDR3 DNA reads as TGTGCCAGCAGTTTCCCCGACTCTGGAAACACCATATATTTT.

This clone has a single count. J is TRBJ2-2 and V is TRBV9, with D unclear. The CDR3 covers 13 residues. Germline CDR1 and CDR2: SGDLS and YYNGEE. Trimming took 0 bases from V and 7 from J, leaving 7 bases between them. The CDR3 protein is CASSVVFDGELFF. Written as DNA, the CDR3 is TGTGCCAGCAGCGTAGTTTTTGACGGGGAGCTGTTTTTT.

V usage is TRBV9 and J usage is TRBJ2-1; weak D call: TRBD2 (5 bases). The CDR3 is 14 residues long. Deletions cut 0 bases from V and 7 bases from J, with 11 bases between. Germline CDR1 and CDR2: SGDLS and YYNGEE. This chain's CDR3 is CASSVAGVGNEQFF. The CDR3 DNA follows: TGTGCCAGCAGCGTAGCCGGGGTAGGGAATGAGCAGTTCTTC. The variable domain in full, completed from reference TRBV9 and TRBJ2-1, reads DSGVTQTPKHLITATGQRVTLRCSPRSGDLSVYWYQQSLDQGLQFLIQYYNGEERAKGNILERFSAQQFPDLHSELNLSSLELGDSALYFCASSVAGVGNEQFFGPGTRLTVL.

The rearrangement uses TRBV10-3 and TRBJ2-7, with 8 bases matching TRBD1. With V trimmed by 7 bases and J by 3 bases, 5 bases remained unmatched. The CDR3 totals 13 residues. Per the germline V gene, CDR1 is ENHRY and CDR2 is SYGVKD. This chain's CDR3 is CAITPTGDYEQYF. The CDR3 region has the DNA TGTGCCATCACCCCGACAGGGGACTACGAGCAGTACTTC.

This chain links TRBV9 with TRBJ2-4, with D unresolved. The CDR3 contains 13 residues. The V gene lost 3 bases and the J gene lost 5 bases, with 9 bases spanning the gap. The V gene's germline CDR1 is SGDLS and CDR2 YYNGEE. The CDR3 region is CASSEGNQNIQYF. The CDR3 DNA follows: TGTGCCAGCAGCGAAGGTAACCAAAACATTCAGTACTTC.

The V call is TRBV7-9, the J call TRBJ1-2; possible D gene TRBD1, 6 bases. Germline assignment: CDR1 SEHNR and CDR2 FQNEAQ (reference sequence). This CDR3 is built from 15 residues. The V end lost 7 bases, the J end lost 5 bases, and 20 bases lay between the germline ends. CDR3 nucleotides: TGTGCCAGCAACCAACATAGGGGGGAATGGTATGGCTACACCTTC. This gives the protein CASNQHRGEWYGYTF.

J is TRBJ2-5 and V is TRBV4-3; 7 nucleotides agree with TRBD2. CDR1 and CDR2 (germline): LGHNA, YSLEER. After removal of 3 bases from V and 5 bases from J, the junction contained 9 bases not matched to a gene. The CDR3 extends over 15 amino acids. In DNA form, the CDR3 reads TGCGCCAGCAGCCATCGGGCGGGAGAGGGCGAGACCCAGTACTTC. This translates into CASSHRAGEGETQYF.

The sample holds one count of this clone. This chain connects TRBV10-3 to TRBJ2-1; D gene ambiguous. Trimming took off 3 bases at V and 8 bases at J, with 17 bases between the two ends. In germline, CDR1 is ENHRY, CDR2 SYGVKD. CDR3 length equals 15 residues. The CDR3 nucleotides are TGTGCCATCAGTGACTCTAGGTCGAGCCGGGATGAGCAGTTCTTC. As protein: CAISDSRSSRDEQFF.